The clone carrying this TCR beta chain was counted many times. Its antigen is still unknown. These data belong to a study of T cells in Graves' hyperthyroidism and ophthalmopathy. Whole-study results and caveats: Model predictions of ophthalmopathy came a median 6.5 months before onset.

Germline V gene data show CDR1 as MDHEN and CDR2 as SYDVKM. This CDR3 has 17 residues. The germline V and J ends were trimmed by 3 bases and 1 base, with 18 bases remaining between them. Amplified TCR beta CDR3 regions came from RNA transcripts. The HTBI primer set was used in a first-round RT-PCR of the TCR CDR3. TCRdb recomputed calls from the multiplex PCR reads with MiXCR, one row per CDR3 protein. The sample lists roughly 640,000 distinct CDR3 sequences, approximately 15% seen once, with roughly 3.3% in the top ten. Ophthalmopathy patients all had a Clinical Activity Score of at least 3, a NOSPECS grade of at least 4 and disease under 3 months old. Lactation, pregnancy, other autoimmune disease or uncontrolled infection excluded patients. Thyroid ultrasound, orbital computed tomography, clinical symptoms, and serum thyroxine and TRAb underpinned diagnoses.

The V call is TRBV28, the J call TRBJ1-1; possible D gene TRBD1, 6 bases. The sequence came from a woman aged 40 to 49 with Graves' ophthalmopathy. The sequenced material came from blood. The CDR3 DNA is TGTGCCAGCAGTTTTTTTCCAGGGGTGTTGGGGAACACTGAAGCTTTCTTT. Its translation is CASSFFPGVLGNTEAFF.